The 10 T cell receptor beta chains given below trace back to one sample, sequenced in a study of T cell repertoires in cytomegalovirus infection. Each CDR3 protein is one row after TCRdb ran MiXCR on the reads. The data show roughly 7,600 distinct CDR3 sequences, under 55% seen once. Which antigens these TCRs recognize remains unknown. The sequenced sample consisted of PBMCs, sequenced either directly or after in vitro stimulation (not recorded which). These receptors all come from a human donor in good health (CMV status not recorded). Some clones in this sample may be carry-over from other donors' samples.

This clonotype counts as medium-sized. The chain links TRBV7-2 to TRBJ2-7; D is unresolved. Trimming cost V 1 base and J 2 bases, with 12 bases left between them. Germline loops: CDR1 SGHTA, CDR2 FQGNSA. The CDR3 length is 15 residues. CDR3 loop: CASSLETAAAYEQYF. The DNA of the CDR3 is TGTGCCAGCAGCTTAGAAACGGCTGCTGCCTACGAGCAGTACTTC.

This clonotype was counted a few times. Because the CDR3 is missing its conserved closing phenylalanine or tryptophan, this is likely a read error. No DNA is shown, since the ends of the CDR3 on it are uncertain; the CDR3 is the one TCRdb lists. The CDR3 sequence: CASSLFSTAGKEQFL. V is TRBV5-1 and J is TRBJ2-1; the DNA was not used to check the table's D call, TRBD2. Germline V CDR1 and CDR2: SGHRS, YFSETQ. The CDR3 is 15 residues long, counting both termini.

The chain employs TRBV27 and TRBJ2-3; the D is unclear. This CDR3 contains 20 residues. Deletions cut 0 bases from V and 0 bases from J, with 22 bases between. The V gene's germline CDR1 is MNHEY and CDR2 SMNVEV (reference sequence). CDR3 loop: CASSLSSVLSLGLSTDTQYF. The DNA of the CDR3 is TGTGCCAGCAGTTTATCGAGTGTCCTATCGTTAGGCCTTAGCACAGATACGCAGTATTTT.

This clonotype was counted ten times or more. This chain joins TRBV4-1 and TRBJ2-7; no firm D call. Germline CDR1 and CDR2: MGHRA and YSYEKL. Trimming removed 3 bases from V and 3 bases from J, with 12 bases in between. This CDR3 has 14 residues. This chain's CDR3 is CASSQRWVGYEQYF. The CDR3 nucleotides are TGCGCCAGCAGCCAGCGGTGGGTCGGCTACGAGCAGTACTTC.

This clonotype was detected many times. The V call is TRBV20-1, the J call TRBJ1-1; D gene unclear. CDR3 length: 14 residues. V was clipped by 4 bases and J by 0 bases, with 12 bases between them. The V gene's germline CDR1 is DFQATT and CDR2 SNEGSKA (reference sequence). CDR3 in DNA: TGCAGTGCTAAAAAAACAGACATGAACACTGAAGCTTTCTTT. It translates to CSAKKTDMNTEAFF.

In this sample, this clonotype turned up many times. The chain links TRBV7-3 to TRBJ2-1; D not resolved. This CDR3 is 16 amino acids long. Trimming stripped 2 bases from V and 2 bases from J, with 13 bases between. CDR1 is SGHTA, CDR2 FQGTGA, per germline. The CDR3 sequence is CASSLSGSLPYNEQFF. CDR3 bases: TGTGCCAGCAGCTTATCAGGCTCTCTCCCCTACAATGAGCAGTTCTTC.

The CDR3 region is CASSLGPTLTEAFF. CDR3 DNA sequence: TGTGCCAGCAGCTTAGGGCCCACGCTCACTGAAGCTTTCTTT. This sequence joins TRBV7-2 and TRBJ1-1, with D uncertain. V was cut by 1 base and J by 4 bases, with 10 bases left in between. The CDR3 has 14 residues. The V gene's germline CDR1 is SGHTA and CDR2 FQGNSA.

The chain couples TRBV7-8 to TRBJ2-4, with a weak D call TRBD1 (6 bases). V was shortened by 3 bases and J by 3 bases, with 12 bases between the two germline ends. The CDR3 length is 15 residues. Looked up from germline, CDR1 is SGHVS and CDR2 is FQNEAQ. The CDR3 spells CASSFDGTLKNIQYF. CDR3 coding DNA: TGTGCCAGCAGCTTCGACGGGACACTCAAAAACATTCAGTACTTC. The whole variable domain, remainder taken from reference TRBV7-8 and TRBJ2-4, is GAGVSQSPRYKVAKRGQDVALRCDPISGHVSLFWYQQALGQGPEFLTYFQNEAQLDKSGLPSDRFFAERPEGSVSTLKIQRTQQEDSAVYLCASSFDGTLKNIQYFGAGTRLSVL.

Details on this clonotype: The junction shows a germline mismatch at one end, possibly a read error. This rearrangement joins TRBV6-1 to TRBJ1-5; possibly TRBD1 for D (6 bases). Per the germline V gene, CDR1 is MNHNS and CDR2 is SASEGT. There are 15 residues in the CDR3. CDR3 sequence reads: CARRKQGNSNQPEHF. CDR3 DNA sequence: TGTGCCCGCAGAAAACAGGGTAATAGCAATCAGCCCGAGCATTTT.

The chain employs TRBV28 and TRBJ2-7; a possible D gene is TRBD1 (6 bases). The CDR3 is made up of 11 amino acids. Trimming cost V 7 bases and J 6 bases, with 10 bases left between them. From germline, CDR1 is MDHEN and CDR2 SYDVKM. This CDR3 reads CASKTGFEQYF. CDR3 sequence (DNA): TGTGCCAGCAAAACAGGGTTCGAGCAGTACTTC.